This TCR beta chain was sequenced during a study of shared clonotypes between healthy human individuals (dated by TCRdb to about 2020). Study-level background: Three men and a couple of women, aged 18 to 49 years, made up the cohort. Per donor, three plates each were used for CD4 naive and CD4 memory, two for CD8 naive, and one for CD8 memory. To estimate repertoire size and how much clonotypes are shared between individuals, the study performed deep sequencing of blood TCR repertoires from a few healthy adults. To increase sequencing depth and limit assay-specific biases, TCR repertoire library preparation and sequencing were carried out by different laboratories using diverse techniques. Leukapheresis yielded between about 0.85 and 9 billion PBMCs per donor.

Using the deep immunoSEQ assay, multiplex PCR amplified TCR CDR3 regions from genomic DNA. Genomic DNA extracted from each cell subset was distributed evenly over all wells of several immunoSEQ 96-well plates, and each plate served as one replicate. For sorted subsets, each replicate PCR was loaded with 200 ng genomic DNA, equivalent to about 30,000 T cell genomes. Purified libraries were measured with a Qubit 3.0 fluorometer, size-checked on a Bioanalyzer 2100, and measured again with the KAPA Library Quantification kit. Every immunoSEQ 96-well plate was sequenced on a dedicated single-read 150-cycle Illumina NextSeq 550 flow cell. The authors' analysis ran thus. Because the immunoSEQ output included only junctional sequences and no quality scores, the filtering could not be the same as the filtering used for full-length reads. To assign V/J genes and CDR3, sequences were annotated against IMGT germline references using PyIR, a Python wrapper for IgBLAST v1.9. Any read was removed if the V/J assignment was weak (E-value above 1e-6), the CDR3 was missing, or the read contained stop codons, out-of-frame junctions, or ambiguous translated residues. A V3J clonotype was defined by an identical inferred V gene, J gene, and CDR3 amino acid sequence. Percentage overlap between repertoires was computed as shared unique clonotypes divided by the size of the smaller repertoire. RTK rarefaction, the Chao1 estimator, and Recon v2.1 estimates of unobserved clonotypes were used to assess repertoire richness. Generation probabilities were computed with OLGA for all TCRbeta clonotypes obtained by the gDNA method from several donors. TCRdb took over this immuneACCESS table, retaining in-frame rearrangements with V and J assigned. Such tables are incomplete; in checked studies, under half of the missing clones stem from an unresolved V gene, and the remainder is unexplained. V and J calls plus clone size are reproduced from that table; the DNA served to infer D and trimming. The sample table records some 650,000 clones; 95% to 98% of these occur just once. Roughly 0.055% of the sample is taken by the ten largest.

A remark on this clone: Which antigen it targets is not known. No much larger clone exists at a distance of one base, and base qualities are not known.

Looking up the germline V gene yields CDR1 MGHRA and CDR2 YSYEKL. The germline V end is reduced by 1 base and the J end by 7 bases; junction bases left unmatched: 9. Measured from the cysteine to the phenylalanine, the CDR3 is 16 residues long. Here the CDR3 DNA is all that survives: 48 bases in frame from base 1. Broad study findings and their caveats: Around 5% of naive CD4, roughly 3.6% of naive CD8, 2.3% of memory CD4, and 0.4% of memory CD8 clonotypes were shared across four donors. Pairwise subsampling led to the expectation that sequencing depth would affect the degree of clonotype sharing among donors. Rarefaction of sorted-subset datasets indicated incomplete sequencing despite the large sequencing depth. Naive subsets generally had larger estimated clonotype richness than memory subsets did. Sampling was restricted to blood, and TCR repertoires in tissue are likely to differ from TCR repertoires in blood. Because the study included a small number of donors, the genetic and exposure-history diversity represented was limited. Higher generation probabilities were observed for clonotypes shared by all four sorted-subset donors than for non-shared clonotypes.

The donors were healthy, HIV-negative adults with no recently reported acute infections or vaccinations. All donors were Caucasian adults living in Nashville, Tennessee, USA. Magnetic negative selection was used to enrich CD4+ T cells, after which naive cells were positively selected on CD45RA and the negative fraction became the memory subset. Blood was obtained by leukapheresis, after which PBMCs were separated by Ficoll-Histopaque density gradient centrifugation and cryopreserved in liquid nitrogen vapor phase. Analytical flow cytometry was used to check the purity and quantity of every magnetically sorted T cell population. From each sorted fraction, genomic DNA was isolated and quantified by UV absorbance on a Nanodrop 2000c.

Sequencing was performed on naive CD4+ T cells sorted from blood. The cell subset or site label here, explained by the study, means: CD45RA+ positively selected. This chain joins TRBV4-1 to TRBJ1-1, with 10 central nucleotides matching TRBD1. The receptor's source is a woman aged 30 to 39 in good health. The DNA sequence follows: TGCGCCAGCAGCCAAGCCCTTGGACAGGGGGTAGTTGAAGCTTTCTTT. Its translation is CASSQALGQGVVEAFF.